This T cell receptor beta chain was captured in a study of cytomegalovirus exposure and HLA in healthy donors. Study-wide results and caveats: Testing in vitro showed a few CMV-associated chains specific for CMV antigens.

Clones were sequenced by immunoSEQ multiplex PCR, and TCRdb holds only the in-frame ones, with some missing. Among under 250,000 clones listed, over 75% were seen once. With regard to this clone: Its antigen is still unknown.

After removal of 6 bases from V and 6 bases from J, the junction contained 13 bases not matched to a gene. Germline V gene lookup returns CDR1 SGHDT and CDR2 YYEEEE. This CDR3 has 15 residues. V usage is TRBV5-6 and J usage is TRBJ2-3, with 7 bases identical to TRBD1. The sequenced sample was PBMCs. The TCR sequence derives from a woman in her late teens or twenties in good health and CMV-seropositive. CDR3 amino acids: CASKETGAPRDTQYF. The CDR3 DNA reads TGTGCCAGCAAGGAAACAGGGGCGCCAAGGGATACGCAGTATTTT. Together with reference TRBV5-6 and TRBJ2-3, the CDR3 gives the full variable domain: DAGVTQSPTHLIKTRGQQVTLRCSPKSGHDTVSWYQQALGQGPQFIFQYYEEEERQRGNFPDRFSGHQFPNYSSELNVNALLLGDSALYLCASKETGAPRDTQYFGPGTRLTVL.